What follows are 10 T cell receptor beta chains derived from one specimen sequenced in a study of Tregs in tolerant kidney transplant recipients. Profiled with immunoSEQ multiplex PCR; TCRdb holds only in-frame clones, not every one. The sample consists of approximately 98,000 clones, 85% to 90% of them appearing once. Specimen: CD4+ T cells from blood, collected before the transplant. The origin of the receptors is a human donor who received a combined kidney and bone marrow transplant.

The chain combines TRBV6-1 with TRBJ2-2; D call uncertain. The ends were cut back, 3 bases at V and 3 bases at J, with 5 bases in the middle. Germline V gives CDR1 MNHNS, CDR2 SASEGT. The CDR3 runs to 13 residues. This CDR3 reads CASSDVYTGELFF. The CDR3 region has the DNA TGTGCCAGCAGTGACGTATACACCGGGGAGCTGTTTTTT.

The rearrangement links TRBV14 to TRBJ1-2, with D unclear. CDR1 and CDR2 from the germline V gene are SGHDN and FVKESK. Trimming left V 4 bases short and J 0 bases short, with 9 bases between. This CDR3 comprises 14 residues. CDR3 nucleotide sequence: TGTGCCAGCAGCCCCGACAAGTCTAACTATGGCTACACCTTC. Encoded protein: CASSPDKSNYGYTF.

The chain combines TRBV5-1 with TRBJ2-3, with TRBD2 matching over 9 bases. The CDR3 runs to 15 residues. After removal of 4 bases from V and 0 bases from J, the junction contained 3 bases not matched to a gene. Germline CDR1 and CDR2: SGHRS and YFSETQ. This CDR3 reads CASSPTSGSTDTQYF. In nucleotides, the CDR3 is TGCGCCAGCAGCCCGACTAGCGGCAGCACAGATACGCAGTATTTT.

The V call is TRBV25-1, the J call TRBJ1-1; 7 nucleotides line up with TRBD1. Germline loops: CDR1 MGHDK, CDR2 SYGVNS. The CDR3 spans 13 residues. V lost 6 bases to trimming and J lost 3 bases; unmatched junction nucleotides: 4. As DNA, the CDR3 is TGTGCCAGCAGCAGAACAGGGGACACTGAAGCTTTCTTT. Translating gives CASSRTGDTEAFF.

CDR3 residues: CASSRYSTGGTDEQYF. The CDR3, as DNA: TGTGCCAGCAGCCGGTATTCCACAGGGGGTACGGACGAGCAGTACTTC. This chain connects TRBV5-6 to TRBJ2-7, with 8 bases that match TRBD1. Per germline, CDR1 SGHDT and CDR2 YYEEEE. V lost 4 bases, J lost 5 bases, and 14 bases stayed unmatched. The CDR3 loop spans 16 amino acids. Full variable domain (outside the CDR3, taken from reference TRBV5-6 and TRBJ2-7): DAGVTQSPTHLIKTRGQQVTLRCSPKSGHDTVSWYQQALGQGPQFIFQYYEEEERQRGNFPDRFSGHQFPNYSSELNVNALLLGDSALYLCASSRYSTGGTDEQYFGPGTRLTVT.

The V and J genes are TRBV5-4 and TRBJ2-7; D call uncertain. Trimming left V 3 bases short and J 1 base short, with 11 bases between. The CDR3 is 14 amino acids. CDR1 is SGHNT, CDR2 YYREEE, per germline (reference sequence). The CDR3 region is CASSSIASSYEQYF. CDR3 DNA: TGTGCCAGCAGCTCTATAGCATCGTCCTACGAGCAGTACTTC.

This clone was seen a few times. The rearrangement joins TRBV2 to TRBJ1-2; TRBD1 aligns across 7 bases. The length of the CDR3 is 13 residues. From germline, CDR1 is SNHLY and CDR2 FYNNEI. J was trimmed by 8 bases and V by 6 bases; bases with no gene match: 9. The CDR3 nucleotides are TGTGCCAGCAGGAGGGACAGACGCCTCGGCTACACCTTC. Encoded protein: CASRRDRRLGYTF.

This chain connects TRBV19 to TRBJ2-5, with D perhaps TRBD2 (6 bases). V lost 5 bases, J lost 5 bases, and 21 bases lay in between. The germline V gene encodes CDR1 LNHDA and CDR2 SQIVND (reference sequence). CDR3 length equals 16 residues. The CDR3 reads CASSSRTTEYRETQYF. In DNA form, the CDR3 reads TGTGCCAGTAGTTCCAGGACTACGGAATACAGGGAGACCCAGTACTTC.

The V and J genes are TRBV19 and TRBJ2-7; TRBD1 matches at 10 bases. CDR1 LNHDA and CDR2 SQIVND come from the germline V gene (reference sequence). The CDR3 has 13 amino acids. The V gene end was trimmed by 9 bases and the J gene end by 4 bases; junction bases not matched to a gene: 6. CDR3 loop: CARPGQGSYEQYF. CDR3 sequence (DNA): TGTGCCAGACCGGGACAGGGGTCTTACGAGCAGTACTTC.

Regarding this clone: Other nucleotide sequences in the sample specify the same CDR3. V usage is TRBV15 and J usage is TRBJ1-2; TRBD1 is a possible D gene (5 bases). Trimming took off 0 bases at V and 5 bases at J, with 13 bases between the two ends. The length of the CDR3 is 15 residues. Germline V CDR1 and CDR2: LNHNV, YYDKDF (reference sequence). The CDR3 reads CATSRDSQGSYGYTF. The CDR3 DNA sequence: TGTGCCACCAGCAGAGATAGCCAGGGCTCATATGGCTACACCTTC.